This TCR beta chain stems from a study of cytomegalovirus exposure and HLA in healthy donors. Study as a whole: Unique TCRs numbering about 85 million, obtained from HLA-typed donors, made up an early data release.

Study-wide points: It was only CMV serostatus that was available as immune exposure information.

A multiplex PCR was run with 60 Vbeta primers and 13 Jbeta primers. The method was immunoSEQ multiplex PCR; TCRdb's version includes in-frame clones alone and lacks a portion of them. The repertoire holds around 170,000 clones, with around 83% as singletons. With regard to this clone: Its specificity is unknown.

The germline V gene has CDR1 SGHDT and CDR2 YYEEEE. V lost 2 bases and J 7 bases, leaving 7 bases between the germline ends. This CDR3 contains 12 residues. The chain is built from TRBV5-6 and TRBJ1-5; D is uncertain. Sequencing was done on a sample of PBMCs. The origin of this receptor is a woman younger than 30 in good health and CMV-seronegative. The chain's CDR3 is CASSLGRQPQHF. CDR3 DNA sequence: TGTGCCAGCAGCTTAGGCAGGCAGCCCCAGCATTTT.